This entry features one T cell receptor (beta chain) sequence. This specimen comes from a study of blood T cells in healthy people across ages. For the second PCR, which ran for about 6 to 11 cycles, a sample-barcoded 5' primer and a J-beta primer mix were used. In TCRdb, the 5' RACE reads were re-called with MiXCR into one record per CDR3 protein. Here the sample spans under 2 million distinct CDR3 sequences, roughly a third being singletons. Material for sequencing was blood. This TCR was recovered from a woman between 25 and 40 years old in good health.

The CDR3, as DNA: TGTGCCAGCAGCGTACTAGCGGGAGATAACGAGCAGTACTTC. Translating gives CASSVLAGDNEQYF. The chain has TRBV9 and TRBJ2-7, with TRBD2 matching over 10 bases. With V trimmed by 1 base and J by 5 bases, 3 bases remained unmatched. The CDR3 contains 14 residues. CDR1 and CDR2 from the germline V gene are SGDLS and YYNGEE.